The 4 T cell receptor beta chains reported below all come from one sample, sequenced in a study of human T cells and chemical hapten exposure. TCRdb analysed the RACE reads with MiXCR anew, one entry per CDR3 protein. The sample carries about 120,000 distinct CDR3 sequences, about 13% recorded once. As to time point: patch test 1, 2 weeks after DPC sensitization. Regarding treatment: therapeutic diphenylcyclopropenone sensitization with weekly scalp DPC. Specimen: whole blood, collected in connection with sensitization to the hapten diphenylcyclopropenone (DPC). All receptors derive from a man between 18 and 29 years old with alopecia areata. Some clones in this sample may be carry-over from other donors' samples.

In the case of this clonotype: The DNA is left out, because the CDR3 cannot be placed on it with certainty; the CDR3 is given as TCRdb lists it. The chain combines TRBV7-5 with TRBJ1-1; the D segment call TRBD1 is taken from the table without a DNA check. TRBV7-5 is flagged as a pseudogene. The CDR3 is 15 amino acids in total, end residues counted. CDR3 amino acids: CISVSEPPSNGEAFF.

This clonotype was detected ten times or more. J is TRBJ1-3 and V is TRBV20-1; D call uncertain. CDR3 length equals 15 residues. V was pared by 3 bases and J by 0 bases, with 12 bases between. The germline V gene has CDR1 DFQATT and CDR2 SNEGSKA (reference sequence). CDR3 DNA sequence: TGCAGTGCTAGTGGATTTGGGCGCTCTGGAAACACCATATATTTT. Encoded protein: CSASGFGRSGNTIYF.

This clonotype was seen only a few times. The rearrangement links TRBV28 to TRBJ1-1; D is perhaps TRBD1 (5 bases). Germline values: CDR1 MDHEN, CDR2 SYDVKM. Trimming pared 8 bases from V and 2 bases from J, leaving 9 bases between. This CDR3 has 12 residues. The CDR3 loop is CASWDQNTEAFF. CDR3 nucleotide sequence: TGTGCCAGCTGGGACCAAAACACTGAAGCTTTCTTT. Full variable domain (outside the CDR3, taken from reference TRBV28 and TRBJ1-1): DVKVTQSSRYLVKRTGEKVFLECVQDMDHENMFWYRQDPGLGLRLIYFSYDVKMKEKGDIPEGYSVSREKKERFSLILESASTNQTSMYLCASWDQNTEAFFGQGTRLTVV.

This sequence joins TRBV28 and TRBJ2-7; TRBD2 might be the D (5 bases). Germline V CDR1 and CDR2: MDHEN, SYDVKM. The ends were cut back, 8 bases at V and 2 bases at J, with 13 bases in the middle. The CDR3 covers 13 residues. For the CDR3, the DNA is TGTGCCAGCCTAACCGGGAAGACCTACGAGCAGTACTTC. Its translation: CASLTGKTYEQYF.